Presented here are 4 T cell receptor beta chains from one specimen sequenced in a study of T-cell reconstitution after alpha-beta-depleted transplantation in children. The authors prepared the TCRbeta library with unique molecular identifiers. In TCRdb, the PCR reads were re-called with MiXCR into one record per CDR3 protein. The data hold roughly 790,000 distinct CDR3 sequences, with 15% to 20% observed a single time. Material: PBMCs, mostly from graft donor cells, obtained 360 days after TCRalphabeta/CD19-depleted stem cell transplant. The receptors originated from a male patient younger than 18 who had a stem cell transplant for acute lymphoblastic leukemia, so the T cells may come from the graft donor.

The chain uses TRBV5-6 and TRBJ1-5; 8 nucleotides align to TRBD1. Germline values: CDR1 SGHDT, CDR2 YYEEEE. V trimming: 4 bases; J trimming: 5 bases; junction bases outside the gene matches: 8. The CDR3 extends over 15 amino acids. This chain's CDR3 is CASSARGRGDQPQHF. Written as DNA, the CDR3 is TGTGCCAGCAGCGCCAGGGGGCGAGGGGATCAGCCCCAGCATTTT.

This clonotype turned up a few times. The chain joins TRBV7-2 to TRBJ1-1; 8 nucleotides line up with TRBD1. V trimming: 5 bases; J trimming: 1 base; junction bases outside the gene matches: 6. This CDR3 region has 15 residues. In germline, CDR1 is SGHTA, CDR2 FQGNSA. CDR3 sequence (DNA): TGTGCCAGCAGCCTGTGGGACAGGAGGAACACTGAAGCTTTCTTT. Protein product: CASSLWDRRNTEAFF.

This clonotype turned up a few times. The V gene is TRBV7-9, the J gene TRBJ2-5; either TRBD1 or TRBD2 may fit D (5 bases each). The germline V gene has CDR1 SEHNR and CDR2 FQNEAQ (reference sequence). The CDR3 runs 13 residues. V dropped 5 bases and J dropped 5 bases, with 12 bases sitting between them. The CDR3 region is CASSLGDRETQYF. Here the CDR3 DNA reads TGTGCCAGCAGCCTGGGGGATCGGGAGACCCAGTACTTC.

The chain recombines TRBV18 with TRBJ2-1; 9 nucleotides line up with TRBD2. Germline CDR1 reads KGHSH; CDR2 reads LQKENI. Germline trimming cut 0 bases from V and 8 bases from J; bases unmatched to any gene: 14. The CDR3 loop spans 18 amino acids. The DNA for the CDR3 is TGTGCCAGCTCACCACCGTGGTCACGGCTAGCGGGAATCGATGAGCAGTTCTTC. Amino acids: CASSPPWSRLAGIDEQFF. Looking up the rest from reference TRBV18 and TRBJ2-1 gives the full variable domain: NAGVMQNPRHLVRRRGQEARLRCSPMKGHSHVYWYRQLPEEGLKFMVYLQKENIIDESGMPKERFSAEFPKEGPSILRIQQVVRGDSAAYFCASSPPWSRLAGIDEQFFGPGTRLTVL.